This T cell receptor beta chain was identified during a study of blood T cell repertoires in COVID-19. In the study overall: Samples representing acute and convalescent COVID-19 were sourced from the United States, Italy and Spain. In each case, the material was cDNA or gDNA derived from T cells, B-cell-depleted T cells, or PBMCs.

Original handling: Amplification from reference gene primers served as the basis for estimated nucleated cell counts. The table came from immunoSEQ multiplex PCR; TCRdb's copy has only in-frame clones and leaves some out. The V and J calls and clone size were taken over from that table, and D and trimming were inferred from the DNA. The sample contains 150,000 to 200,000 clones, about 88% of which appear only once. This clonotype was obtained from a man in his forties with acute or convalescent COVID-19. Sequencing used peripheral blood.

In nucleotides, the CDR3 is TGTGCCAGCAGTTACTCGGGGGGGGAAAACACTGAAGCTTTCTTT. Protein sequence: CASSYSGGENTEAFF. The chain joins TRBV6-5 to TRBJ1-1; D perhaps matches TRBD1 (5 bases). The CDR3 totals 15 residues. Trimming removed 0 bases from V and 2 bases from J, with 10 bases in between. Germline V lookup: CDR1 MNHEY, CDR2 SVGAGI.